Included here is one T cell receptor (beta chain) sequence, with context. V was pared by 7 bases and J by 6 bases, with 3 bases of the junction left unmatched. Looked up from germline, CDR1 is SNHLY and CDR2 is FYNNEI. The CDR3 sequence is 14 residues long. This record belongs to a study of shared clonotypes between healthy human individuals. Assay used: immunoSEQ multiplex PCR; TCRdb lists only in-frame clones, some missing. Here the sample spans 2 million to 3 million clones, approximately 93% being singletons. The gene calls are TRBV2 and TRBJ2-2; TRBD1 agrees at 12 bases. This receptor was obtained from a man aged 18 to 29 in good health. Some clones in this sample may be carry-over from other donors' samples. The sample consisted of naive CD4+ T cells from PBMCs. Subset reported: CD45RA+ positively selected. The CDR3 loop reads CASTGDRGPGELFF. CDR3 nucleotides: TGTGCCAGCACAGGGGACAGGGGGCCCGGGGAGCTGTTTTTT.